The present T cell receptor beta chain was sequenced within a study of cytomegalovirus exposure and HLA in healthy donors. The CDR3 is 14 residues long. V dropped 4 bases and J dropped 5; count of bases not matched to a gene: 7. Germline loops: CDR1 SGHDT, CDR2 YYEEEE. 13 Jbeta primers and 60 Vbeta primers were used for the PCR. The method was immunoSEQ multiplex PCR; TCRdb's version includes in-frame clones alone and lacks a portion of them. The sample lists around 200,000 clones; 65% to 85% were seen once. The receptor's source is a woman in her late teens or twenties in good health and CMV-seronegative. This chain connects TRBV5-6 to TRBJ1-2, with 8 positions matching TRBD1. Input material: PBMCs. CDR3 protein: CASSPVNRGYGYTF. In DNA form, the CDR3 reads TGTGCCAGCAGCCCCGTGAACAGGGGGTATGGCTACACCTTC.